The entry below gives a single T cell receptor (beta chain) sequence along with its context. These data belong to a study of blood T cell repertoires in COVID-19. Overall study context: Specimens from acute and convalescent COVID-19 originated in the United States, Italy and Spain. PBMCs, B-cell-depleted T cells, or T cells provided the cDNA or gDNA that made up the material.

As handled by the study authors: The assay estimated nucleated cells by amplifying reference gene primers. Clones were sequenced by immunoSEQ multiplex PCR, and TCRdb holds only the in-frame ones, with some missing. V and J calls and clone size are those listed in that table; D and trimming were worked out from the DNA. This table holds some 49,000 clones, around 82% found once. Sequencing was done on a sample of peripheral blood. This receptor was identified in a woman aged 60-75 years with acute or convalescent COVID-19.

CDR3 region: CASSLVNTEAFF. Written as DNA, the CDR3 is TGTGCCAGCAGCCTAGTGAACACTGAAGCTTTCTTT. This rearrangement joins TRBV3-1 (or the pseudogene TRBV3-2) to TRBJ1-1; D is unclear. The V gene lost 4 bases and the J gene lost 0 bases, with 3 bases spanning the gap. From germline, CDR1 is LGHDT and CDR2 YNNKEL (reference sequence). The CDR3 contains 12 residues.